Each of the 27 T cell receptor beta chains below was sequenced from the same sample in a study of blood T cell repertoires in COVID-19. Generated by immunoSEQ multiplex PCR, the TCRdb table keeps only in-frame clones and is missing some. The data contain more than 65,000 clones, around 83% of them singletons. The material sequenced was peripheral blood. The origin of the receptors is an elderly man with acute or convalescent COVID-19.

The gene calls are TRBV19 and TRBJ2-2; TRBD1 is a possible D gene (7 bases). The CDR3 sequence is 15 residues long. Trimming removed 10 bases from V and 5 bases from J, with 20 bases in between. The germline V gene has CDR1 LNHDA and CDR2 SQIVND (reference sequence). CDR3 in DNA: TGTGCCATTCAGAGGGGGGACAGTATGACCGGGGAGCTGTTTTTT. Protein product: CAIQRGDSMTGELFF. Using reference TRBV19 and TRBJ2-2 for the parts outside the CDR3, the full variable domain is DGGITQSPKYLFRKEGQNVTLSCEQNLNHDAMYWYRQDPGQGLRLIYYSQIVNDFQKGDIAEGYSVSREKKESFPLTVTSAQKNPTAFYLCAIQRGDSMTGELFFGEGSRLTVL.

The chain joins TRBV19 to TRBJ2-5; a possible D gene is TRBD2 (6 bases). Deletions cut 1 base from V and 3 bases from J, with 21 bases between. Germline V CDR1 and CDR2: LNHDA, SQIVND (reference sequence). The CDR3 is made up of 18 amino acids. The CDR3 DNA reads TGTGCCAGTAGTATAGGTTTGGCAGGGATGGGGGGAAAAGAGACCCAGTACTTC. Protein sequence: CASSIGLAGMGGKETQYF.

This clone was detected once. The chain combines TRBV6-4 with TRBJ1-1; D not certain. V was cut by 4 bases and J by 0 bases, with 9 bases left in between. The CDR3 length is 14 residues. Germline V gene lookup returns CDR1 MRHNA and CDR2 SNTAGT. DNA of the CDR3: TGTGCCAGCAGTGCGGGAGACATGAACACTGAAGCTTTCTTT. It codes for CASSAGDMNTEAFF.

This clone came up a few times. The chain couples TRBV19 to TRBJ1-2; 9 positions match TRBD1. Germline lookup yields CDR1 LNHDA and CDR2 SQIVND (reference sequence). The CDR3 has 14 amino acids. The ends lost 5 bases at V and 8 bases at J; junction bases unmatched: 9. CDR3 sequence reads: CASSGGQGVEGYTF. CDR3 DNA sequence: TGTGCCAGTAGTGGGGGACAGGGCGTGGAAGGCTACACCTTC. Full variable domain (missing parts from reference TRBV19 and TRBJ1-2): DGGITQSPKYLFRKEGQNVTLSCEQNLNHDAMYWYRQDPGQGLRLIYYSQIVNDFQKGDIAEGYSVSREKKESFPLTVTSAQKNPTAFYLCASSGGQGVEGYTFGSGTRLTVV.

This clone has more than one count but fewer than ten. The chain uses TRBV5-4 and TRBJ1-6, with D possibly being TRBD1 (6 bases). V was shortened by 0 bases and J by 10 bases, with 20 bases between the two germline ends. CDR3 length: 17 amino acids. Germline V gene data show CDR1 as SGHNT and CDR2 as YYREEE (reference sequence). CDR3 sequence reads: CASSLGSGEGYYSPLHF. The CDR3 DNA is TGTGCCAGCAGCTTGGGGTCAGGGGAAGGGTACTACTCACCCCTCCACTTT.

This clone turned up a few times. The chain uses TRBV9 and TRBJ2-3; D is perhaps TRBD1 (6 bases). The CDR3 loop spans 14 amino acids. Trimming took 0 bases from V and 2 from J, leaving 7 bases between them. CDR1 SGDLS and CDR2 YYNGEE come from the germline V gene. DNA for the CDR3: TGTGCCAGCAGCGTAGGACAGGCCACAGATACGCAGTATTTT. This encodes CASSVGQATDTQYF.

This chain connects TRBV7-9 to TRBJ2-4; tentative D call: TRBD2 (7 bases). The germline V gene encodes CDR1 SEHNR and CDR2 FQNEAQ (reference sequence). This CDR3 has 16 amino acids. V dropped 3 bases and J dropped 4 bases, with 16 bases sitting between them. CDR3 protein: CASSFGPGEGKNIQYF. Written as DNA, the CDR3 is TGTGCCAGCAGCTTTGGACCAGGGGAGGGGAAAAACATTCAGTACTTC.

The CDR3 nucleotides are TGTGCCAGCAGCTTCGTGAGTAACGAGCAGTACTTC. It is translated as CASSFVSNEQYF. This chain connects TRBV11-2 to TRBJ2-7; no definite D call. The CDR3 spans 12 residues. V was cut by 3 bases and J by 5 bases, with 8 bases left in between. Germline V gives CDR1 SGHAT, CDR2 FQNNGV.

This sequence joins TRBV9 and TRBJ1-2, with D maybe TRBD1 (5 bases). Trimming shortened V by 0 bases and J by 4 bases, and 10 bases separated the two germline ends. Germline CDR1 is SGDLS and CDR2 is YYNGEE. This CDR3 spans 14 amino acids. In DNA form, the CDR3 reads TGTGCCAGCAGCGTAGATGACAGCCGCTATGGCTACACCTTC. Residues: CASSVDDSRYGYTF.

The chain links TRBV9 to TRBJ2-7; 8 nucleotides line up with TRBD1. Germline V CDR1 and CDR2: SGDLS, YYNGEE. There are 16 residues in the CDR3. The V and J ends lost 4 bases and 1 base, in that order; junction bases with no gene match: 10. DNA for the CDR3: TGTGCCAGCAGCACCTCGACCGGGACAGGTTCCTACGAGCAGTACTTC. Protein: CASSTSTGTGSYEQYF.

This clone has a single count. The chain recombines TRBV28 with TRBJ2-7; 9 bases agree with TRBD1. The germline V gene has CDR1 MDHEN and CDR2 SYDVKM. There are 15 residues in the CDR3. The J segment lost 3 bases and the V segment lost 4 bases, leaving 7 bases of the junction unmatched. CDR3 region: CASSSGQGQIYEQYF. CDR3 in DNA: TGTGCCAGCAGTTCAGGACAGGGGCAAATCTACGAGCAGTACTTC.

CDR3: CASISGRGRETQYF. CDR3 coding DNA: TGTGCCAGCATCTCCGGCCGGGGGAGGGAGACCCAGTACTTC. The chain recombines TRBV28 with TRBJ2-5; D might be TRBD2 (6 bases). Trimming took off 7 bases at V and 5 bases at J, with 17 bases between the two ends. Germline V gene lookup returns CDR1 MDHEN and CDR2 SYDVKM. There are 14 residues in the CDR3.

This chain uses TRBV4-1 with TRBJ1-6, with D possibly being TRBD1 (6 bases). Trimming stripped 1 base from V and 6 bases from J, with 13 bases between. This CDR3 region has 16 residues. CDR1 and CDR2 (germline): MGHRA, YSYEKL. The CDR3 protein is CASSQGLARGNSPLHF. The CDR3 bases are TGCGCCAGCAGCCAAGGACTGGCCAGGGGTAATTCACCCCTCCACTTT.

The J gene is TRBJ1-2, the V gene TRBV28; D might be TRBD1 (6 bases). The length of the CDR3 is 16 residues. V lost 6 bases to trimming and J lost 4 bases, with 21 bases between them. Germline CDR1 is MDHEN and CDR2 is SYDVKM. DNA of the CDR3: TGTGCCAGCAGCTATAAGGCCCCCGGACAGAGCTATGGCTACACCTTC. Its protein product is CASSYKAPGQSYGYTF.

The gene calls are TRBV7-2 and TRBJ2-7; tentatively, D is TRBD2 (5 bases). Trimming pared 2 bases from V and 6 bases from J, leaving 14 bases between. This CDR3 is built from 14 residues. Per germline, CDR1 SGHTA and CDR2 FQGNSA. The CDR3 sequence is CASSLSPSLGEQYF. DNA of the CDR3: TGTGCCAGCAGCTTATCTCCTAGCCTGGGCGAGCAGTACTTC.

The chain uses TRBV5-8 and TRBJ1-1; D possibly corresponds to TRBD1 (5 bases). The ends were cut back, 0 bases at V and 4 bases at J, with 16 bases in the middle. The germline gives CDR1 SGHTS, CDR2 YDEGEE. The length of the CDR3 is 16 residues. The CDR3 DNA reads as TGTGCCAGCAGCTTGGTTCAGGGTACCGGAAGCACTGAAGCTTTCTTT. Translation: CASSLVQGTGSTEAFF.

The CDR3 coding sequence is TGTGCCAGCAGTGAAAACCTAGCGGGAATGACCTACGAGCAGTACTTC. Its protein product is CASSENLAGMTYEQYF. J is TRBJ2-7 and V is TRBV2; TRBD2 agrees at 9 bases. The CDR3 length is 16 residues. After removal of 2 bases from V and 2 bases from J, the junction contained 7 bases not matched to a gene. CDR1 is SNHLY and CDR2 is FYNNEI in the germline V gene.

The table lists this clone with a count of one. The gene calls are TRBV6-8 and TRBJ2-1; TRBD2 agrees at 7 bases. Germline-derived CDR1 and CDR2 are MNHGY and SAAAGT. There are 18 residues in the CDR3. Trimming removed 0 bases from V and 4 bases from J; junction bases left unmatched: 12. CDR3 in DNA: TGTGCCAGCAGTTACTCGATTATAGCTAGCGGACTTTACAATGAGCAGTTCTTC. Amino acids: CASSYSIIASGLYNEQFF.

V and J are TRBV19 and TRBJ2-2; 10 bases map to TRBD1. Germline V lookup: CDR1 LNHDA, CDR2 SQIVND (reference sequence). There are 16 residues in the CDR3. V was pared by 5 bases and J by 4 bases, with 7 bases of the junction left unmatched. The CDR3 reads CASSPRQGAVTGELFF. CDR3 DNA sequence: TGTGCCAGTAGTCCCCGACAGGGGGCGGTCACCGGGGAGCTGTTTTTT. The entire variable domain, with the rest obtained from reference TRBV19 and TRBJ2-2, is as follows: DGGITQSPKYLFRKEGQNVTLSCEQNLNHDAMYWYRQDPGQGLRLIYYSQIVNDFQKGDIAEGYSVSREKKESFPLTVTSAQKNPTAFYLCASSPRQGAVTGELFFGEGSRLTVL.

This clone was observed once. The rearrangement links TRBV6-1 to TRBJ1-1; 7 bases align to TRBD1. The CDR3 length is 14 residues. Per the germline V gene, CDR1 is MNHNS and CDR2 is SASEGT. The trim removed 3 bases at V and 6 bases at J, leaving 7 bases unmatched. The CDR3 DNA sequence: TGTGCCAGCAGTGAGAACAGGGGAGGAGCTGAAGCTTTCTTT. This sequence encodes CASSENRGGAEAFF.

The genes are TRBV7-2 and TRBJ1-1; D gene ambiguous. The CDR3 runs to 13 residues. The germline gives CDR1 SGHTA, CDR2 FQGNSA. V lost 1 base to trimming and J lost 7 bases, with 10 bases between them. CDR3 bases: TGTGCCAGCAGCTTAGAGCGGGTAGGTGAAGCTTTCTTT. Amino acid sequence: CASSLERVGEAFF.

The rearrangement links TRBV9 to TRBJ2-3; 11 bases are shared with TRBD2. V gave up 0 bases and J gave up 0 bases; unmatched junction bases: 6. Per the germline V gene, CDR1 is SGDLS and CDR2 is YYNGEE. The CDR3 extends over 18 amino acids. The chain's CDR3 is CASSVDLGLAVSTDTQYF. CDR3 sequence (DNA): TGTGCCAGCAGCGTAGACCTGGGACTAGCGGTAAGCACAGATACGCAGTATTTT.

V is TRBV10-3 and J is TRBJ1-3; D is undetermined. The CDR3 runs to 16 residues. The germline V gene has CDR1 ENHRY and CDR2 SYGVKD. The germline V and J ends were trimmed by 0 bases and 5 bases, with 14 bases remaining between them. CDR3 coding DNA: TGTGCCATCAGTGAGTCCGGCGGCATCCTTAGAAACACCATATATTTT. This codes for CAISESGGILRNTIYF.

This chain connects TRBV2 to TRBJ2-2, with TRBD2 matching 9 bases. The germline gives CDR1 SNHLY, CDR2 FYNNEI. The CDR3 runs 16 residues. Trimming at V came to 8 bases and at J to 3 bases, leaving 10 bases not matched to a gene. CDR3 sequence reads: CASGRVAGEDTGELFF. In DNA form, the CDR3 reads TGTGCCAGCGGGCGGGTAGCGGGAGAGGACACCGGGGAGCTGTTTTTT.

The chain links TRBV6-2 or TRBV6-3 to TRBJ1-5; 9 nucleotides align to TRBD1. This CDR3 is 14 amino acids long. Trimming removed 6 bases from V and 6 bases from J; junction bases left unmatched: 6. Germline V gives CDR1 MNHEY, CDR2 SVGEGT. In DNA form, the CDR3 reads TGTGCCAGCAGCTTAGACAGGGGGGGTCAGCCCCAGCATTTT. This codes for CASSLDRGGQPQHF.

The chain combines TRBV30 with TRBJ2-6, with D maybe TRBD2 (6 bases). This CDR3 contains 14 residues. Germline CDR1 and CDR2: GTSNPN and SVGIG (reference sequence). DNA for the CDR3: TGTGCTCAGCGGCGGGGATTTGGGGCCAACGTCCTGACTTTC. Translating it yields CAQRRGFGANVLTF. The complete variable domain, with remaining parts taken from reference TRBV30 and TRBJ2-6, reads SQTIHQWPATLVQPVGSPLSLECTVEGTSNPNLYWYRQAAGRGLQLLFYSVGIGQISSEVPQNLSASRPQDRQFILSSKKLLLSDSGFYLCAQRRGFGANVLTFGAGSRLTVL.

This clone has just one count. CDR3 in DNA: TGTGCCAGCAGTGGGGGACAGAGAACTGAAGCTTTCTTT. Protein sequence: CASSGGQRTEAFF. V usage is TRBV2 and J usage is TRBJ1-1; 7 bases are shared with TRBD1. Germline CDR1 and CDR2: SNHLY and FYNNEI. The ends lost 4 bases at V and 5 bases at J; junction bases unmatched: 4. The CDR3 has 13 amino acids.